This T cell receptor (beta chain) was captured by sequencing in a study of siplizumab effects on memory and regulatory T cells. Per sample, the assay covered 80,000 to 100,000 TCR templates. Clones were read by immunoSEQ multiplex PCR, and TCRdb kept only the in-frame ones, dropping some. The table lists some 100,000 clones, roughly 93% of them singletons. Sequencing was done on a sample of CD8+ T cells sorted from blood. The sequence derives from a human donor in good health.

The CDR3, as DNA: TGTGCCAGCAGTCCCCAGGGCTACGAGCAGTACTTC. This codes for CASSPQGYEQYF. The chain is built from TRBV27 and TRBJ2-7; the D gene is possibly TRBD1 (5 bases). The germline CDR1 and CDR2 sequences are MNHEY and SMNVEV (reference sequence). The CDR3 spans 12 residues. V was cut by 5 bases and J by 3 bases, with 8 bases left in between.